This T cell receptor beta chain was recovered during a study of blood T cells in healthy people across ages. Study observations and caveats: Diversity estimates drawn from one million T cells were deemed underestimates. Long-lived donors exceeded aged donors in naive CD4+ cells and diversity.

The second PCR ran roughly 6 to 11 cycles with a sample-barcoded 5' primer and J-beta primers. TCRdb fed the 5' RACE reads into MiXCR, producing one record per CDR3 protein. The sample has about 970,000 distinct CDR3 sequences, roughly 51% seen once. This clonotype has only a few counts. Antigen specificity is unknown. V lost 3 bases to trimming and J lost 6 bases, with 15 bases between them. This CDR3 has 14 amino acids. Germline CDR1 reads DFQATT; CDR2 reads SNEGSKA (reference sequence). This receptor was taken from a woman aged 60-75 years in good health. This chain joins TRBV20-1 and TRBJ2-1, with a tentative D call TRBD1 (6 bases). Specimen: blood. The CDR3 DNA follows: TGCAGTGCTAGGGGACACAGTATTGGCAATGAGCAGTTCTTC. It translates to CSARGHSIGNEQFF.